The entry that follows covers one T cell receptor (beta chain) sequence. This clone was observed a single time. Its antigen remains undetermined. No per-base quality is available; no much larger clone lies one base away. The immunoSEQ Assay was used to sequence TCRbeta CDR3 regions. After extraction, genomic DNA underwent amplification by bias-controlled multiplex PCR, followed by high-throughput sequencing. The authors processed their data as follows. To quantify the absolute abundance of every unique TCRbeta CDR3 region, sequences were collapsed and filtered. T cell fraction was estimated by normalization of TCRbeta template counts to usable DNA, with usable DNA being measured through amplification of reference genes present in all nucleated cells. Repertoire TCRs were annotated as SARS-CoV-2-specific by exact matching of V gene, CDR3 amino acid sequence and J gene to a known reactive TCR set. The reference SARS-CoV-2 TCR set was derived from MIRA and filtered for enrichment in COVID-19-positive ImmuneCODE repertoires, a step that removed public or cross-reactive TCRs. Using the MIRA antigens, annotated TCRs were further analysed by specific ORF or by position within an ORF. Breadth was defined as the number of annotated unique rearrangements divided by the total number of unique productive rearrangements, and depth was defined as the summed frequency of the annotated unique rearrangements. Group comparisons of TCR breadth used two-sided Wilcoxon rank-sum tests. What TCRdb holds here is the immuneACCESS table cut down to in-frame rearrangements. Part of the clones is not present; checked against another copy, under half of the missing clones reflect an unresolved V gene, and the others are unexplained. The D gene and trimming were derived from the DNA, and the V and J assignments and clone size from that table. Counted in this sample were about 350,000 clones; around 90% of them appeared once. Together, the top ten hold around 4% of the sample.

Germline trimming amounts to 2 bases on V and 5 bases on J, with 1 as the count of junction bases outside the gene matches. The germline V gene sets CDR1 to SGHRS and CDR2 to YFSETQ. Taken from cysteine to phenylalanine, the CDR3 has 14 residues. CDR3 DNA only is kept here, 42 bases in frame from base 1. This entry is derived from a study of Ad26.COV2.S vaccination and SARS-CoV-2 variants (dated by TCRdb to the early 2020s). For context, the study as a whole: TCRbeta repertoire sequencing served as the tool for gauging how specific and how broad the SARS-CoV-2-reactive T cell receptors were following Ad26.COV2.S vaccination. A total of roughly 32 samples were included in the TCR-sequenced set, comprising roughly 19 Ad26.COV2.S vaccine recipients, 5 placebo recipients and 8 SARS-CoV-2 convalescent individuals. The paper as a whole reports these results and caveats: The authors noted that total T cell responses may have been underestimated by the TCR breadth and depth analyses. After vaccination, spike-specific CD8+ and CD4+ T cell responses were reported to show substantial breadth. Vaccine and placebo recipients had comparable non-spike TCR breadth, which fits with the vaccine containing only spike. Compared with placebo recipients, Ad26.COV2.S recipients showed higher spike-specific TCR breadth (P = 0.0014).

The time point label of this sample denotes: individuals recovered from natural SARS-CoV-2 infection. The TCR sequence derives from a human donor who had recovered from COVID-19. The sequence links TRBV5-1 to TRBJ2-1, with 10 junctional bases fitting TRBD2. Sequences were derived from peripheral blood, sampled after recovery from COVID-19. Read as DNA, the sequence is TGCGCCAGCAGCTTAGCGGGGGGGAACAATGAGCAGTTCTTC. It specifies CASSLAGGNNEQFF.